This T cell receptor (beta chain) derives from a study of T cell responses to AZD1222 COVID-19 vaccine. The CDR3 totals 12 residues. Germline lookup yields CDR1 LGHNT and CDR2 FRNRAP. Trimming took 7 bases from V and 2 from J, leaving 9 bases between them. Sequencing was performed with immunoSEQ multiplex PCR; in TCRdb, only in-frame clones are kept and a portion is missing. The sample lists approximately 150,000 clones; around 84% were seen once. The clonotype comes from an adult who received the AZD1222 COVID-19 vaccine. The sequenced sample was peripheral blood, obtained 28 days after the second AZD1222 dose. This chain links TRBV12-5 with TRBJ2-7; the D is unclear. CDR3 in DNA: TGTGCTAGTGACCTAAAACCCTACGAGCAGTACTTC. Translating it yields CASDLKPYEQYF.